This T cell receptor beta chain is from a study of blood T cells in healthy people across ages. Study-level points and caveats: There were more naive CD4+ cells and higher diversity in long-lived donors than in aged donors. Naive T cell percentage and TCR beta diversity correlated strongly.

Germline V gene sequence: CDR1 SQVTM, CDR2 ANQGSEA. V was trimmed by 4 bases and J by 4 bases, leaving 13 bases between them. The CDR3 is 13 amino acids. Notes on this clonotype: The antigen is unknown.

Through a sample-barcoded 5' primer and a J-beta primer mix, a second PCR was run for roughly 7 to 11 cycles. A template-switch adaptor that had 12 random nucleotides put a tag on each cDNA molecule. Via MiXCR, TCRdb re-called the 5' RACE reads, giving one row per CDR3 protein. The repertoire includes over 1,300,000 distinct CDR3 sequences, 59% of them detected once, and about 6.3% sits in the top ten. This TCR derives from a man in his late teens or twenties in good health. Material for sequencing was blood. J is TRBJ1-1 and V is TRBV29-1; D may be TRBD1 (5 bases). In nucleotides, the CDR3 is TGCAGCGTTGTTCGGCCAGGGACCACTGAAGCTTTCTTT. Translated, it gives CSVVRPGTTEAFF.